The 20 T cell receptor beta chains in this list originate from one sample, sequenced in a study of T cell repertoires in cytomegalovirus infection. TCRdb re-derived calls from the reads in MiXCR, one entry per CDR3 protein. The sample has a few hundred thousand distinct CDR3 sequences; roughly 46% are singletons. For these TCRs, the target antigens are not known. The source material was cultured PBMCs, sampled from culture after CMV antigen stimulation. The receptors shown here come from a human donor in good health (CMV status not recorded). Some clones in this sample may be carry-over from other donors' samples.

This clonotype was detected ten times or more. The V call is TRBV7-2, the J call TRBJ1-5, with 9 nucleotides matching TRBD1. Germline trimming cut 1 base from V and 1 base from J; bases unmatched to any gene: 2. Per germline, CDR1 SGHTA and CDR2 FQGNSA. The CDR3 has 16 residues. The CDR3 here is CASSLVGTGSNQPQHF. CDR3 in DNA: TGTGCCAGCAGCTTAGTAGGGACAGGGAGCAATCAGCCCCAGCATTTT.

This clonotype was seen only a few times. The chain employs TRBV7-8 and TRBJ2-1; the match to TRBD1 covers 7 bases. The V segment lost 11 bases and the J segment 15 bases; nucleotides outside the gene matches: 16. This CDR3 has 12 amino acids. Germline CDR1 SGHVS, CDR2 FQNEAQ. The CDR3: CASAGGSPEWFF. The CDR3 bases are TGTGCCTCCGCAGGGGGATCGCCGGAGTGGTTCTTC. Variable domain in full (rest from reference TRBV7-8 and TRBJ2-1): GAGVSQSPRYKVAKRGQDVALRCDPISGHVSLFWYQQALGQGPEFLTYFQNEAQLDKSGLPSDRFFAERPEGSVSTLKIQRTQQEDSAVYLCASAGGSPEWFFGPGTRLTVL.

V and J are TRBV18 and TRBJ2-3, with D uncertain. CDR1 and CDR2 (germline): KGHSH, LQKENI. There are 15 residues in the CDR3. V was cut by 3 bases and J by 5 bases, with 15 bases left in between. The CDR3, as DNA: TGTGCCAGCTCACCTCGTGGTGCGAGAGAAGATACGCAGTATTTT. Protein sequence: CASSPRGAREDTQYF.

This clonotype was picked up a small number of times. V gene TRBV7-2 combines with J gene TRBJ1-6, with D perhaps TRBD1 (5 bases). Germline CDR1 is SGHTA and CDR2 is FQGNSA. This CDR3 region has 13 residues. Trimming took off 5 bases at V and 8 bases at J, with 10 bases between the two ends. In nucleotides, the CDR3 is TGTGCCAGCAGCCCGGGGGGGGATTCACCCCTCCACTTT. As protein: CASSPGGDSPLHF.

The V call is TRBV20-1, the J call TRBJ2-7, with 7 bases lining up with TRBD1. The CDR3 sequence is 15 residues long. J lost 0 bases, V lost 4 bases, and 9 bases had no gene match. Germline loops: CDR1 DFQATT, CDR2 SNEGSKA (reference sequence). Written as DNA, the CDR3 is TGCAGTGCTACCGGGACAGAAAAGAGCTCCTACGAGCAGTACTTC. Encoded protein: CSATGTEKSSYEQYF.

This CDR3 reads CASSLGGLAGSGEQYF. As DNA, the CDR3 is TGTGCCAGCAGCCTAGGGGGACTAGCGGGCTCCGGCGAGCAGTACTTC. J is TRBJ2-7 and V is TRBV7-2; TRBD2 matches at 12 bases. The CDR3 totals 16 residues. Germline-derived CDR1 and CDR2 are SGHTA and FQGNSA. V trimming: 5 bases; J trimming: 6 bases; junction bases outside the gene matches: 11.

The CDR3 region is CASSIERVPSYEQYF. CDR3 in DNA: TGTGCCAGTAGTATAGAGCGGGTACCCTCCTACGAGCAGTACTTC. The V call is TRBV19, the J call TRBJ2-7, with a tentative D call TRBD2 (5 bases). This CDR3 region has 15 residues. The germline V and J ends were trimmed by 0 bases and 0 bases, with 9 bases remaining between them. Germline V gene lookup returns CDR1 LNHDA and CDR2 SQIVND (reference sequence).

There are a few counts of this clonotype. V and J are TRBV4-3 and TRBJ2-1; 9 positions match TRBD2. The J segment lost 9 bases and the V segment lost 0 bases, leaving 9 bases of the junction unmatched. The CDR3 loop spans 16 amino acids. CDR1 is LGHNA and CDR2 is YSLEER in the germline V gene. Here the CDR3 DNA reads TGCGCCAGCAGCCAAGATTGGCGGGAGGGCCGAGGTGAGCAGTTCTTC. Its translation: CASSQDWREGRGEQFF.

The chain has TRBV6-1 and TRBJ2-3; perhaps TRBD1 as D (5 bases). Germline CDR1 and CDR2: MNHNS and SASEGT. The CDR3 sequence is 15 residues long. V lost 4 bases and J lost 1, with 12 bases in between. The CDR3 spells CASSAGPPRTDTQYF. In DNA form, the CDR3 reads TGTGCCAGCAGTGCAGGGCCCCCCCGCACAGATACGCAGTATTTT.

In this sample, this clonotype turned up a few times. DNA of the CDR3: TGTGCCATCAGGGCCGCGAAGGGAGACGAGCAGTACTTC. It codes for CAIRAAKGDEQYF. The chain has TRBV10-3 and TRBJ2-7; perhaps TRBD2 as D (5 bases). Germline V CDR1 and CDR2: ENHRY, SYGVKD. The V gene lost 6 bases and the J gene lost 5 bases, with 14 bases spanning the gap. This CDR3 is built from 13 residues.

The V call is TRBV4-1, the J call TRBJ1-3; D gene ambiguous. Trimming pared 3 bases from V and 0 bases from J, leaving 9 bases between. CDR3 length: 15 residues. The germline CDR1 and CDR2 sequences are MGHRA and YSYEKL. CDR3 loop: CASSHIALSGNTIYF. Here the CDR3 DNA reads TGCGCCAGCAGCCATATTGCGCTCTCTGGAAACACCATATATTTT.

The chain joins TRBV15 to TRBJ1-2; tentatively, D is TRBD1 (6 bases). CDR1 is LNHNV and CDR2 is YYDKDF in the germline V gene (reference sequence). The CDR3 sequence is 17 residues long. The V end was cut by 1 base, the J end by 7 bases, with 22 bases between. The CDR3 DNA is TGTGCCACCAGCAGAGGGGGGGCGGTCAGAACCGACGTTGGCTACACCTTC. It yields the protein CATSRGGAVRTDVGYTF.

This rearrangement joins TRBV12-3 or TRBV12-4 to TRBJ2-7; no firm D call. Between the trimmed V and J ends, which lost 1 base and 5 bases, there was a span of 9 bases. This CDR3 has 13 amino acids. Here the CDR3 DNA reads TGTGCCAGCAGTTTAGTGGTCTTCGACGAGCAGTACTTC. Its protein product is CASSLVVFDEQYF.

The rearrangement links TRBV7-9 to TRBJ1-2; D ambiguous. Germline V gene sequence: CDR1 SEHNR, CDR2 FQNEAQ (reference sequence). Trimming took 2 bases from V and 7 from J, leaving 14 bases between them. The CDR3 is 14 residues long. CDR3 loop: CASSLPGPSAGYTF. Written as DNA, the CDR3 is TGTGCCAGCAGCTTACCCGGCCCGTCGGCTGGCTACACCTTC.

This rearrangement joins TRBV29-1 to TRBJ1-4, with D possibly matching TRBD1 (6 bases). Trimming removed 4 bases at V and 5 bases at J, with 8 bases between. Germline V gives CDR1 SQVTM, CDR2 ANQGSEA. The CDR3 has 12 amino acids. The CDR3 loop is CSVGGQNEKLFF. The CDR3 region has the DNA TGCAGCGTTGGCGGACAGAATGAAAAACTGTTTTTT. The variable domain in full, with the rest retrieved from reference TRBV29-1 and TRBJ1-4, is SAVISQKPSRDICQRGTSLTIQCQVDSQVTMMFWYRQQPGQSLTLIATANQGSEATYESGFVIDKFPISRPNLTFSTLTVSNMSPEDSSIYLCSVGGQNEKLFFGSGTQLSVL.

The chain is built from TRBV11-2 and TRBJ2-7; D may match TRBD1 or TRBD2 (5 bases each). The germline V gene encodes CDR1 SGHAT and CDR2 FQNNGV. The CDR3 loop spans 14 amino acids. Between the trimmed V and J ends, which lost 2 bases and 0 bases, there was a span of 8 bases. CDR3: CASSLWGNSYEQYF. In nucleotides, the CDR3 is TGTGCCAGCAGCTTATGGGGGAACTCCTACGAGCAGTACTTC.

The table lists this clonotype with a few counts. The rearrangement joins TRBV5-1 to TRBJ2-2; D is undetermined. V was cut by 0 bases and J by 0 bases, with 3 bases left in between. The CDR3 has 14 amino acids. From germline, CDR1 is SGHRS and CDR2 YFSETQ. The CDR3 sequence is CASSLVPNTGELFF. CDR3 in DNA: TGCGCCAGCAGCTTGGTTCCGAACACCGGGGAGCTGTTTTTT.

The chain uses TRBV12-3 or TRBV12-4 and TRBJ1-2, with TRBD1 as a possible D gene (5 bases). V was trimmed by 3 bases and J by 8 bases, leaving 19 bases between them. The CDR3 totals 15 residues. Here the CDR3 DNA reads TGTGCCAGCAGTTTGGGACCGACAGAAATCACCGGCTACACCTTC. Amino acids: CASSLGPTEITGYTF.

The chain carries TRBV5-5 and TRBJ2-6, with D possibly being TRBD1 (6 bases). Germline V gene sequence: CDR1 SGHKS, CDR2 YYEKEE (reference sequence). The CDR3 totals 16 residues. Deletions cut 2 bases from V and 0 bases from J, with 9 bases between. The CDR3 DNA follows: TGTGCCAGCAGCTTTGGACAGTTCTCTGGGGCCAACGTCCTGACTTTC. Its protein product is CASSFGQFSGANVLTF.

The chain couples TRBV6-1 to TRBJ2-7; possible D gene TRBD2, 5 bases. Trimming cost V 6 bases and J 3 bases, with 15 bases left between them. The CDR3 length is 14 residues. Germline values: CDR1 MNHNS, CDR2 SASEGT. In DNA form, the CDR3 reads TGTGCCAGCAGGGATGGAGGACGGATCTACGAGCAGTACTTC. This gives the protein CASRDGGRIYEQYF.